This TCR beta chain is drawn from a study of blood T cell repertoires in COVID-19. V gave up 2 bases and J gave up 3 bases, with 14 bases separating them. The CDR3 is 17 residues long. The V gene's germline CDR1 is LGHDT and CDR2 YNNKEL (reference sequence). Here immunoSEQ multiplex PCR was the method, and the copy in TCRdb shows in-frame clones only, minus some. Of around 250,000 clones listed, around 87% are singletons. What was sequenced was peripheral blood. The receptor comes from a woman in her sixties or seventies with active or convalescent COVID-19. This chain uses TRBV3-1 (or the pseudogene TRBV3-2) with TRBJ2-6; D is undetermined. As DNA, the CDR3 is TGTGCCAGCAGCCAACCTGCCCAGTTCCTTGGGGCCAACGTCCTGACTTTC. Protein product: CASSQPAQFLGANVLTF.